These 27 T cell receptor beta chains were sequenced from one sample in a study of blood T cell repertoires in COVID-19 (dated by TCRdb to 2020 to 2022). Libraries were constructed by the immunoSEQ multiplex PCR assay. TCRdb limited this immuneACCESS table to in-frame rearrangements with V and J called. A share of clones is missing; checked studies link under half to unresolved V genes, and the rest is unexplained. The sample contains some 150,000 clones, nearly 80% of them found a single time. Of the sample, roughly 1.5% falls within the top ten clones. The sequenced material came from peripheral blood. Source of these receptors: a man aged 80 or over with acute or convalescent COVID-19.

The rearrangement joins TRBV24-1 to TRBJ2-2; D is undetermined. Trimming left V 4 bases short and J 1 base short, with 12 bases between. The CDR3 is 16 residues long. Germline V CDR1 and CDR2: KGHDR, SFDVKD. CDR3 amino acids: CATSDPTAGNTGELFF. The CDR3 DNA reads TGTGCCACCAGTGACCCAACGGCAGGGAACACCGGGGAGCTGTTTTTT.

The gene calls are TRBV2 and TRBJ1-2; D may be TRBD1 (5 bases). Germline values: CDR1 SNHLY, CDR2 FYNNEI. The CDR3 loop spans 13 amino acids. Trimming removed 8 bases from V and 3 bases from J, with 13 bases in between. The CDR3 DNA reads TGTGCCAGCTCGGGGGGAGTTGACTATGGCTACACCTTC. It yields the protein CASSGGVDYGYTF.

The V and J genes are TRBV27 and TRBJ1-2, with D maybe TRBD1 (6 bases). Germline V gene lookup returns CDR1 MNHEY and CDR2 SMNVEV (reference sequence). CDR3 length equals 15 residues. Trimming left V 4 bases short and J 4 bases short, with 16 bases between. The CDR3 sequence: CASSSPRQAPYGYTF. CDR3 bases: TGTGCCAGCAGTTCCCCCCGACAGGCCCCCTATGGCTACACCTTC.

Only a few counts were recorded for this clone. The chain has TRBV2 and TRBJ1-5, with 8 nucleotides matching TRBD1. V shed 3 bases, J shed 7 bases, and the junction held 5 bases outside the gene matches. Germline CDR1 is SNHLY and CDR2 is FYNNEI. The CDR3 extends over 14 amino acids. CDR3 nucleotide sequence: TGTGCCAGCAGTGAGCAGGGGGCGGGGCAGCCCCAGCATTTT. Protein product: CASSEQGAGQPQHF. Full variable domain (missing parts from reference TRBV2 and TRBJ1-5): EPEVTQTPSHQVTQMGQEVILRCVPISNHLYFYWYRQILGQKVEFLVSFYNNEISEKSEIFDDQFSVERPDGSNFTLKIRSTKLEDSAMYFCASSEQGAGQPQHFGDGTRLSIL.

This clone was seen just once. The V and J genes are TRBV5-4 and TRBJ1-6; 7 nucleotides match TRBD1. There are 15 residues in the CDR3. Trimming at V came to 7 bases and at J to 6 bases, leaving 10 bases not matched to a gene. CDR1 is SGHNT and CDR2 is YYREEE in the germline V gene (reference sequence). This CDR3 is CASSPATGPNSPLHF. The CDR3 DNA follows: TGTGCCAGCTCACCCGCGACAGGGCCTAATTCACCCCTCCACTTT.

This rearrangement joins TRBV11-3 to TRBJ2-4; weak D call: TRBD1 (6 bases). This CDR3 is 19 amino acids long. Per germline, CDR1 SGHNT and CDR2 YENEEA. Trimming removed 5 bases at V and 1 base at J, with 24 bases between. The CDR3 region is CASSPPGAGWGSAKNIQYF. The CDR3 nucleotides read TGTGCCAGCAGCCCCCCAGGGGCAGGGTGGGGTTCGGCCAAAAACATTCAGTACTTC.

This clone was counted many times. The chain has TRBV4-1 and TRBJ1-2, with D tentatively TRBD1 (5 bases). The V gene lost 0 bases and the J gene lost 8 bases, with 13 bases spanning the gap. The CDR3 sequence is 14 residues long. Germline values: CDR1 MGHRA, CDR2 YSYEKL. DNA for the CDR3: TGCGCCAGCAGCCAAGATGGGGGGGTATGGGGCTACACCTTC. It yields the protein CASSQDGGVWGYTF.

The CDR3 region is CASSPQGSYGYTF. Written as DNA, the CDR3 is TGCGCCAGCAGCCCCCAGGGTAGCTATGGCTACACCTTC. This chain links TRBV5-1 with TRBJ1-2; a possible D gene is TRBD1 (5 bases). The CDR3 has 13 amino acids. Per the germline V gene, CDR1 is SGHRS and CDR2 is YFSETQ. The V and J ends lost 4 bases and 4 bases respectively, with 11 bases between them.

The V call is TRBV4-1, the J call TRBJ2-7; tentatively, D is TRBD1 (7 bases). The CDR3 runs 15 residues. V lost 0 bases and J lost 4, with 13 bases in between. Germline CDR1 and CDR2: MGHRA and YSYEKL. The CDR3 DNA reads TGCGCCAGCAGCCAAGAATGGAGGGGGCGGTACGAGCAGTACGTC. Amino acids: CASSQEWRGRYEQYV.

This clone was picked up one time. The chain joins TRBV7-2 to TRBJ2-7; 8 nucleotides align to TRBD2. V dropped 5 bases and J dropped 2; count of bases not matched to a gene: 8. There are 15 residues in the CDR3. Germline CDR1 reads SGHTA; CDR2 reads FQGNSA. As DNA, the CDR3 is TGTGCCAGCAGCAAAGAACGGGGGGGGACCTACGAGCAGTACTTC. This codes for CASSKERGGTYEQYF.

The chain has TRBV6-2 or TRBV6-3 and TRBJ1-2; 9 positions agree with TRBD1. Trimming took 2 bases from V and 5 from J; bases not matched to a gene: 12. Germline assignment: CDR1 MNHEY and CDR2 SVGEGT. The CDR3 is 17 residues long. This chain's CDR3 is CASSYDQIPGTGYGYTF. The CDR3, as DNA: TGTGCCAGCAGTTACGACCAAATACCCGGGACAGGGTATGGCTACACCTTC.

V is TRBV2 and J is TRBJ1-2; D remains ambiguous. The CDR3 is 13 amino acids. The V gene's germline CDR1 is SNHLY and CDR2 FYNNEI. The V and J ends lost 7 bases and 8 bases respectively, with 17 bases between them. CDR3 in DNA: TGTGCCAGCAACCAGGAGGCTCAGCTGGGCTACACCTTC. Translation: CASNQEAQLGYTF. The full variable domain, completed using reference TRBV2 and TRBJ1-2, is EPEVTQTPSHQVTQMGQEVILRCVPISNHLYFYWYRQILGQKVEFLVSFYNNEISEKSEIFDDQFSVERPDGSNFTLKIRSTKLEDSAMYFCASNQEAQLGYTFGSGTRLTVV.

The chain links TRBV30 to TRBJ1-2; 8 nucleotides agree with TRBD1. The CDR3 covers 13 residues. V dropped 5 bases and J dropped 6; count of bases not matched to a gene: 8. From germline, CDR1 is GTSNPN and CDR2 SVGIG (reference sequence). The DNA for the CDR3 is TGTGCCTGGGGACGGGACAGGCCAGATGGCTACACCTTC. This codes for CAWGRDRPDGYTF.

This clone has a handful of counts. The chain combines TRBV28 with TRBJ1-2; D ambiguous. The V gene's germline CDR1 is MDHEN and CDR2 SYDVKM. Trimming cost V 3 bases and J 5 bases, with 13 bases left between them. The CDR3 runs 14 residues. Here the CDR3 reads CASSFVVSGYGYTF. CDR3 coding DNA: TGTGCCAGCAGTTTCGTGGTATCGGGGTATGGCTACACCTTC.

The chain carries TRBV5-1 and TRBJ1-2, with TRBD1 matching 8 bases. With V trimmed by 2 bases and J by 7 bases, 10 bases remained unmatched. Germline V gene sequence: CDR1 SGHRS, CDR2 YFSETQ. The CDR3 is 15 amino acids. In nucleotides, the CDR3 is TGCGCCAGCAGCTTACAGACAGGGGAAGGTGGTGGCTACACCTTC. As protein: CASSLQTGEGGGYTF.

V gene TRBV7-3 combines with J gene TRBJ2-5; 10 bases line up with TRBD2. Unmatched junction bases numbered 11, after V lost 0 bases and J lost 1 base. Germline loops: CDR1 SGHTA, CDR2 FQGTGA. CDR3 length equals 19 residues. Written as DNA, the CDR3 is TGTGCCAGCAGCTTAACGGGGTCTAGCGGGGGCCCCCGCCAAGAGACCCAGTACTTC. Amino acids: CASSLTGSSGGPRQETQYF. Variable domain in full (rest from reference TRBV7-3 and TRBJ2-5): GAGVSQTPSNKVTEKGKYVELRCDPISGHTALYWYRQSLGQGPEFLIYFQGTGAADDSGLPNDRFFAVRPEGSVSTLKIQRTERGDSAVYLCASSLTGSSGGPRQETQYFGPGTRLLVL.

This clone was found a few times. CDR3 region: CASSQDGGDEQYF. CDR3 DNA sequence: TGCGCCAGCAGCCAAGACGGGGGAGACGAGCAGTACTTC. This chain connects TRBV4-3 to TRBJ2-7, with a weak D call TRBD2 (6 bases). The length of the CDR3 is 13 residues. The germline CDR1 and CDR2 sequences are LGHNA and YSLEER. Trimming stripped 0 bases from V and 5 bases from J, with 8 bases between.

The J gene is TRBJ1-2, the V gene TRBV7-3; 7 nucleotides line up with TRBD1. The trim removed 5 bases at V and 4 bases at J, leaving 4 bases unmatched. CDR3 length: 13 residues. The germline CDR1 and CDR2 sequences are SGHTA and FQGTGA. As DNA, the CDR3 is TGTGCCAGCAGCCCGGACAGGTCCTATGGCTACACCTTC. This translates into CASSPDRSYGYTF.

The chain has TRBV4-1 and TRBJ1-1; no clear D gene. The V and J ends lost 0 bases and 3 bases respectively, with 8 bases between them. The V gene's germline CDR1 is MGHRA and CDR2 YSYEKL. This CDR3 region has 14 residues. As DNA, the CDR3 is TGCGCCAGCAGCCAAGATTGGGGAGACACTGAAGCTTTCTTT. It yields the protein CASSQDWGDTEAFF.

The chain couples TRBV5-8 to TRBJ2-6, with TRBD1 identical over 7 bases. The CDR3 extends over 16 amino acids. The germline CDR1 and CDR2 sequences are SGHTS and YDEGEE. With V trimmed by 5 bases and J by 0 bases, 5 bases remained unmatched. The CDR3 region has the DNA TGTGCCAGCAGTTTGACAGGGCTCTCTGGGGCCAACGTCCTGACTTTC. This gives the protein CASSLTGLSGANVLTF.

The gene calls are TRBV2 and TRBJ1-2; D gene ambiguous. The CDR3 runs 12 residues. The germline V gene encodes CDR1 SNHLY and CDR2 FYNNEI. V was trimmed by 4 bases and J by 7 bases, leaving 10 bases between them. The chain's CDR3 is CASSAGLSGYTF. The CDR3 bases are TGTGCCAGCAGTGCCGGTCTTAGTGGCTACACCTTC.

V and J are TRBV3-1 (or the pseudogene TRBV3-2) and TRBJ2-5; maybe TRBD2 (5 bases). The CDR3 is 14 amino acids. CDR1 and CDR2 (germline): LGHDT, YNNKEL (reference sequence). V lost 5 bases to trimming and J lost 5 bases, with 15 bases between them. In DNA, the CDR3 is TGTGCCAGCAGCATCCGACTGGGCGGGGAGACCCAGTACTTC. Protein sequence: CASSIRLGGETQYF.

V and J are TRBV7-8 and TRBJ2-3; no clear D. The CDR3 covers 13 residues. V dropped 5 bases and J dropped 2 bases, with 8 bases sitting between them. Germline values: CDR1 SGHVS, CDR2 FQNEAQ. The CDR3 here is CASSAAYTDTQYF. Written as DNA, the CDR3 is TGTGCCAGCAGCGCCGCGTACACAGATACGCAGTATTTT.

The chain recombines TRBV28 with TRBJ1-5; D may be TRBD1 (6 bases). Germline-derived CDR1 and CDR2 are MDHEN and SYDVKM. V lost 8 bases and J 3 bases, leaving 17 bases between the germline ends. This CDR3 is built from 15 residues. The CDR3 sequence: CASGIGGQVNQPQHF. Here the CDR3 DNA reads TGTGCCAGCGGTATCGGGGGGCAGGTCAATCAGCCCCAGCATTTT.

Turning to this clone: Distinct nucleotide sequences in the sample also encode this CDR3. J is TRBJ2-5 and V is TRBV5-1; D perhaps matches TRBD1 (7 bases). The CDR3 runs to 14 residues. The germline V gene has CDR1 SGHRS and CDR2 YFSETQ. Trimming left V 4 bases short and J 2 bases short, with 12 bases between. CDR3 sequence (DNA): TGCGCCAGCAGCCAGGGGGGCGGTCAAGAGACCCAGTACTTC. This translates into CASSQGGGQETQYF.

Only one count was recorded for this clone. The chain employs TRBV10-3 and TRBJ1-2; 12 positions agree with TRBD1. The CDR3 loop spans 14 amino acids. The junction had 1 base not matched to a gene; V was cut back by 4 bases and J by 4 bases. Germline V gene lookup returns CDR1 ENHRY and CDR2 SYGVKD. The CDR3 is CAISGGQGAYGYTF. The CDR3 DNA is TGTGCCATCAGTGGGGGACAGGGGGCCTATGGCTACACCTTC.

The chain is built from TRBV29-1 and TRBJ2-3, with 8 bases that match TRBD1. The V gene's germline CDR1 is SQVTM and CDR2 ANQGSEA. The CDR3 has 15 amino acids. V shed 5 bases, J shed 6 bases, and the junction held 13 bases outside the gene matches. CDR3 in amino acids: CSVPPGGVGIDTQYF. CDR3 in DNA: TGCAGCGTTCCCCCAGGGGGCGTGGGTATTGATACGCAGTATTTT.